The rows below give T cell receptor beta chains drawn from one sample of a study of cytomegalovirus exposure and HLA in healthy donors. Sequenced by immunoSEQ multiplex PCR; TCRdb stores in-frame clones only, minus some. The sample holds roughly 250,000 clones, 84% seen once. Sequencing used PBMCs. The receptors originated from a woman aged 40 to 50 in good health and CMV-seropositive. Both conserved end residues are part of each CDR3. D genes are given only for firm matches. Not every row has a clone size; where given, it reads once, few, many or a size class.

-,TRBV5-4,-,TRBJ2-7,CASSLRDSSYEQYF,TGTGCCAGCAGCTTGAGGGACTCCTCCTACGAGCAGTACTTC
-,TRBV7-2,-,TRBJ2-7,CASSFTSTGNYEQYF,TGTGCCAGCAGTTTCACTAGTACGGGAAACTACGAGCAGTACTTC
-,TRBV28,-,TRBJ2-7,CASSLRELHYEQYF,TGTGCCAGCAGTTTACGAGAACTACACTACGAGCAGTACTTC
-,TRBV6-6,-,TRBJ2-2,CASSYGGGNTGELFF,TGTGCCAGCAGTTACGGGGGAGGGAACACCGGGGAGCTGTTTTTT
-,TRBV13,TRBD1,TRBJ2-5,CASSLRGLREAQYF,TGTGCCAGCAGCTTAAGGGGGCTCCGAGAGGCCCAGTACTTC
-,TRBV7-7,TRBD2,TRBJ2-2,CASSDTGTSGARELFF,TGTGCCAGCAGCGACACCGGGACTAGCGGAGCCCGGGAGCTGTTTTTT
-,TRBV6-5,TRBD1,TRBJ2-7,CASSYAGQGNDEQYF,TGTGCCAGCAGTTACGCGGGACAGGGGAACGACGAGCAGTACTTC
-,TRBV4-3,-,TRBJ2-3,CASSRVLTSTDTQYF,TGCGCCAGCAGCCGTGTCCTTACTAGCACAGATACGCAGTATTTT
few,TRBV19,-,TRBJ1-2,CASSISHINNYGYTF,TGTGCCAGTAGTATAAGTCACATCAATAACTATGGCTACACCTTC
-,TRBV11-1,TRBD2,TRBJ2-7,CASSLVGGAGEYEQYF,TGTGCCAGCAGCTTAGTCGGGGGAGCGGGAGAATACGAGCAGTACTTC
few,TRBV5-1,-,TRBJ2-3,CASSPGVTQYF,TGCGCCAGCAGTCCCGGGGTAACGCAGTATTTT
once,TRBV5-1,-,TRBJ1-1,CASSLDQGHPPNTEAFF,TGCGCCAGCAGCTTGGATCAGGGTCATCCACCGAACACTGAAGCTTTCTTT
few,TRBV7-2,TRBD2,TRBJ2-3,CASSPWTSGTDTQYF,TGTGCCAGCAGCCCCTGGACTAGCGGTACAGATACGCAGTATTTT
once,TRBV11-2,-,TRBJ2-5,CASSPTTDWMGETQYF,TGTGCCAGCAGCCCCACTACGGACTGGATGGGGGAGACCCAGTACTTC
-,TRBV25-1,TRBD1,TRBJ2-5,CASSEWGTGTQETQYF,TGTGCCAGCAGTGAATGGGGGACAGGGACCCAAGAGACCCAGTACTTC
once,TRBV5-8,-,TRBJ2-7,CASSFGTLYEQYF,TGTGCCAGCAGCTTTGGGACTCTATACGAGCAGTACTTC
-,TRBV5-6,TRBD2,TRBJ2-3,CASNRGGSSGPTDTQYF,TGTGCCAGCAATCGGGGCGGGAGTAGCGGTCCCACAGATACGCAGTATTTT
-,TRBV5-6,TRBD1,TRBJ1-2,CASSFRPTGQGAYGYTF,TGTGCCAGCAGCTTTCGACCAACCGGACAGGGGGCCTATGGCTACACCTTC
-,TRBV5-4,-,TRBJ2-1,CASSLDHHEQFF,TGTGCCAGCAGCTTGGATCATCATGAGCAGTTCTTC
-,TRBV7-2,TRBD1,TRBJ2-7,CASSPQGGYEQYF,TGTGCCAGCAGCCCACAGGGGGGCTACGAGCAGTACTTC
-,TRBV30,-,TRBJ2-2,CAWSLGQGRTGELFF,TGTGCCTGGAGCCTCGGGCAGGGGCGCACCGGGGAGCTGTTTTTT
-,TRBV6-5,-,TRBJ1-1,CASSYSGAGNTEAFF,TGTGCCAGCAGTTACTCAGGGGCAGGAAACACTGAAGCTTTCTTT
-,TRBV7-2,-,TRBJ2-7,CASSTSSYEQYF,TGTGCCAGCAGCACCAGCTCCTACGAGCAGTACTTC
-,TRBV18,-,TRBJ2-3,CASSPLGGNPTDTQYF,TGTGCCAGCTCACCACTGGGCGGGAATCCCACAGATACGCAGTATTTT
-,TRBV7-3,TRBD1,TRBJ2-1,CASSPRGTGVDEQFF,TGTGCCAGCAGCCCACGGGGGACAGGGGTCGATGAGCAGTTCTTC
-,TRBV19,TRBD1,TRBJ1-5,CASSITGGNQPQHF,TGTGCCAGTAGTATCACAGGGGGCAATCAGCCCCAGCATTTT
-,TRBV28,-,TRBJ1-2,CASSPPPGQGGYTF,TGTGCCAGCAGCCCTCCCCCCGGTCAGGGTGGCTACACCTTC
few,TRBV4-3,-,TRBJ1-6,CASSQGRQSSNSPLHF,TGCGCCAGCAGCCAAGGTAGACAGAGCTCTAATTCACCCCTCCACTTT
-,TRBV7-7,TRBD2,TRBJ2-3,CASSLAVAGTSGDTQYF,TGTGCTAGCAGCTTAGCAGTGGCGGGGACTAGCGGGGATACGCAGTATTTT
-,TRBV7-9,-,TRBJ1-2,CASSRGVTYGYTF,TGTGCCAGCAGCCGGGGAGTTACCTATGGCTACACCTTC